This T cell receptor beta chain was found in a study of blood T cell repertoires in COVID-19. Study-wide background: Acute and convalescent COVID-19 specimens originated in the United States, Italy and Spain. In each case, the material was cDNA or gDNA derived from T cells, B-cell-depleted T cells, or PBMCs.

The protocol was immunoSEQ multiplex PCR, while the TCRdb copy is restricted to in-frame clones and leaves out a portion. This table has hundreds of thousands of clones, nearly 90% appearing once. Germline V gene lookup returns CDR1 SGHDN and CDR2 FVKESK. The CDR3 is made up of 18 amino acids. Trimming pared 4 bases from V and 6 bases from J, leaving 25 bases between. The sample taken for sequencing was peripheral blood. The chain is built from TRBV14 and TRBJ1-5; tentatively, D is TRBD1 (5 bases). This TCR came from a human donor in a cohort sampled during active COVID-19. The CDR3 reads CASSPPARRQGGTQPQHF. The CDR3 nucleotides read TGTGCCAGCAGCCCCCCAGCAAGGAGGCAGGGAGGGACTCAGCCCCAGCATTTT.